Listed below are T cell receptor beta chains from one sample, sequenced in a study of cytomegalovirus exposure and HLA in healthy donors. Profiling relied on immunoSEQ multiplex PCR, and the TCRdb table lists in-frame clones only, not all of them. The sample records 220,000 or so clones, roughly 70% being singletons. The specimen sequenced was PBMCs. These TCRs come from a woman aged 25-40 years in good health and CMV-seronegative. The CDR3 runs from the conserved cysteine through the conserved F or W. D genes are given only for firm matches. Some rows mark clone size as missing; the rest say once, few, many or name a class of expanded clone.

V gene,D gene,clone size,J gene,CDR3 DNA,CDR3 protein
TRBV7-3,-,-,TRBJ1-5,TGTGCCAGCAGCTTAAATGGAGGGAGTGGTCAGCCCCAGCATTTT,CASSLNGGSGQPQHF
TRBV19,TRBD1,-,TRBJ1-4,TGTGCCAGTAGTATCTCCAGGGGGCGCGTCGATGAAAAACTGTTTTTT,CASSISRGRVDEKLFF
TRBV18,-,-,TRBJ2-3,TGTGCCAGCTCACCGGACTCCCGATCAGATACGCAGTATTTT,CASSPDSRSDTQYF
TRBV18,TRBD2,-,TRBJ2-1,TGTGCCAGCTCACCACGCGGACTAGCGGGAGAGAATGAGCAGTTCTTC,CASSPRGLAGENEQFF
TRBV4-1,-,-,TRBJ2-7,TGCGCCAGCAGCCTCAAAGAGGGATACGAGCAGTACTTC,CASSLKEGYEQYF
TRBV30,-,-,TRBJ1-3,TGTGCCTGGAGTGCGACAAGGGGGTATGGAAACACCATATATTTT,CAWSATRGYGNTIYF
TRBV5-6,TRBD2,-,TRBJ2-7,TGTGCCAGCAGCTTCTCGGGGGGCTCCTACGAGCAGTACTTC,CASSFSGGSYEQYF
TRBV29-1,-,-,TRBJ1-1,TGCAGCGTTGGACAGTTGGGGCCTGAAGCTTTCTTT,CSVGQLGPEAFF
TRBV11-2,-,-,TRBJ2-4,TGTGCCAGCAGCTTCAATCCAGTTCTAGCCAAAAACATTCAGTACTTC,CASSFNPVLAKNIQYF
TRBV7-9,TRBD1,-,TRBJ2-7,TGTGCCAGCAGCCCCAGGACAGGGGGACCCTACGAGCAGTACTTC,CASSPRTGGPYEQYF
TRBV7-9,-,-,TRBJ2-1,TGTGCCAGCAGCTTATCCGAGGATCCCTACAATGAGCAGTTCTTC,CASSLSEDPYNEQFF
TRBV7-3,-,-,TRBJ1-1,TGTGCCAGCAGCTTAACGCCTGGGGGGTACACTGAAGCTTTCTTT,CASSLTPGGYTEAFF
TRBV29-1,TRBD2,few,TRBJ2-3,TGCAGCGTTGAAGAGAAGCGGGGGAACACAGATACGCAGTATTTT,CSVEEKRGNTDTQYF
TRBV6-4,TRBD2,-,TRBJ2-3,TGTGCCAGCAGTCCTAGCGGGAGAGATACGCAGTATTTT,CASSPSGRDTQYF
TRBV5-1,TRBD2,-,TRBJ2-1,TGCGCCAGCAGCTTGAATCGGGGGGGCATCAATGAGCAGTTCTTC,CASSLNRGGINEQFF
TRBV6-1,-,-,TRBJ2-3,TGTGCCAGCAGTGTCCAGACAGGTGTGTTCACAGATACGCAGTATTTT,CASSVQTGVFTDTQYF
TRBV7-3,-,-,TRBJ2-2,TGTGCCAGCAGACTGGACACGAACACCGGGGAGCTGTTTTTT,CASRLDTNTGELFF
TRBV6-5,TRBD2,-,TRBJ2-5,TGTGCCAGCAGTTACGGGACTAGCGGGACTCAAGAGACCCAGTACTTC,CASSYGTSGTQETQYF
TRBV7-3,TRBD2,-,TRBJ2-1,TGTGCCATCAGCTTAAGAGCTAGCGGGAGGGCAAGAGGGAATGAGCAGTTCTTC,CAISLRASGRARGNEQFF
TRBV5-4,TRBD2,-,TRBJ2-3,TGTGCCAGCAGCTTGGATCCGGGGGGGGGAGATACGCAGTATTTT,CASSLDPGGGDTQYF
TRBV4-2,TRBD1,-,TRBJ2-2,TGTGCCAGCAGCCCGGACAGGGATTACTCCGGGGAGCTGTTTTTT,CASSPDRDYSGELFF
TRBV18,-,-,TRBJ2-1,TGTGCCAGCTCAGTCTATAACAATGAGCAGTTCTTC,CASSVYNNEQFF
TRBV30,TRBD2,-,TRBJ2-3,TGTGCCTGGAGGCCGGGACTAGCGGGAGGGCCTAGCACAGATACGCAGTATTTT,CAWRPGLAGGPSTDTQYF
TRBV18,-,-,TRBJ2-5,TGTGCCAGCTCACCGAGGGGGGAGACCCAGTACTTC,CASSPRGETQYF
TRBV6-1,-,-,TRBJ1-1,TGTGCCAGCACCATGGCAGTTTCGAACACTGAAGCTTTCTTT,CASTMAVSNTEAFF
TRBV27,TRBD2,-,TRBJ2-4,TGTGCCAGCAGTTTATCGGGGGGGGCCAAAAACATTCAGTACTTC,CASSLSGGAKNIQYF
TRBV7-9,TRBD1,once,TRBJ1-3,TGTGCCAGCAGCCAGGGGGGCGGAAACACCATATATTTT,CASSQGGGNTIYF
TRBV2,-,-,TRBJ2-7,TGTGCCAGCAGAGGCGGATCCTACGAGCAGTACTTC,CASRGGSYEQYF
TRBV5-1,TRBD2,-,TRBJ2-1,TGCGCCAGCAGCTTGGTAAGCGGGGGGCTATCGAATGAGCAGTTCTTC,CASSLVSGGLSNEQFF
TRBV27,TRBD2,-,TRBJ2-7,TGTGCCAGCAAGTTGGGCGGGCTAGCGGGAGAGGAACAGTACTTC,CASKLGGLAGEEQYF
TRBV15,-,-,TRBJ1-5,TGTGCCACCAGCAGTAGCCGGGTCATTAGCAATCAGCCCCAGCATTTT,CATSSSRVISNQPQHF
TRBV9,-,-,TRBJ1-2,TGTGCCAGCAGCGCCCATGAAGGGGGTAGCGGCTACACCTTC,CASSAHEGGSGYTF
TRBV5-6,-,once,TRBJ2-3,TGTGCCAGCAGCTCAGGGTCTTATAGCACAGATACGCAGTATTTT,CASSSGSYSTDTQYF
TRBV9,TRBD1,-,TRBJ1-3,TGTGCCAGCAGCGTAGGGTCAGGGGGTACCTCTGGAAACACCATATATTTT,CASSVGSGGTSGNTIYF
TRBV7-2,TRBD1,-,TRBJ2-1,TGTGCCAGCAGCTGGGGGACAGCCCATAACAATGAGCAGTTCTTC,CASSWGTAHNNEQFF
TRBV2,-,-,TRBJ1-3,TGTGCCAGCCGGGAGAACACCATATATTTT,CASRENTIYF
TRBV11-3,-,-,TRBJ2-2,TGTGCCAGCAGCCTGTTGGGCGCCACGAACACCGGGGAGCTGTTTTTT,CASSLLGATNTGELFF
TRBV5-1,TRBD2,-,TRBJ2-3,TGCGCCAGCAGCGTACTCCTAAGCGGGGGCGCGGCAGATACGCAGTATTTT,CASSVLLSGGAADTQYF
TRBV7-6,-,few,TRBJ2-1,TGTGCCAGCAGCTTAGTTGCGGGACTTAATGAGCAGTTCTTC,CASSLVAGLNEQFF
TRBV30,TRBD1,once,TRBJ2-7,TGTGCCTGGAGTGTTGGTTGGCCAGGGGGCCTCGTGATCCCCTACGAGCAGTACTTC,CAWSVGWPGGLVIPYEQYF
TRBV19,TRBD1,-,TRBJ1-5,TGTGCCAGTAGTGCTCGACAGGGGGCTGGCAATCAGCCCCAGCATTTT,CASSARQGAGNQPQHF
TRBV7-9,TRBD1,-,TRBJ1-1,TGTGCCAGCAGCTTAGCGAACAGGGGCCCGAACACTGAAGCTTTCTTT,CASSLANRGPNTEAFF
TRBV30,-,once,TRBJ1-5,TGTGCCTGGGCCCCAGGGTTGGATCAGGCCCAGCATTTT,CAWAPGLDQAQHF